The next 15 T cell receptor beta chains were all read from a single sample in a study of PD-1 blockade in classical Hodgkin lymphoma. All trial patients relapsed after autologous stem cell transplantation. Some clones are missing from TCRdb's copy, which holds only in-frame ones; the method was immunoSEQ multiplex PCR. The top ten hold 12% of the sample, which has about 97,000 clones, approximately 80% seen once. The source material was peripheral blood mononuclear cells (PBMCs), sampled at baseline. The receptors come from a human donor with classical Hodgkin lymphoma.

The J gene is TRBJ2-1, the V gene TRBV29-1, with a tentative D call TRBD1 (6 bases). Germline assignment: CDR1 SQVTM and CDR2 ANQGSEA. Trimming took off 8 bases at V and 0 bases at J, with 17 bases between the two ends. The CDR3 is 15 residues long. CDR3 region: CSTRQVGASYNEQFF. CDR3 nucleotides: TGCAGCACCCGACAGGTCGGAGCCTCCTACAATGAGCAGTTCTTC.

The chain carries TRBV7-9 and TRBJ2-3; D is ambiguous. CDR1 and CDR2 from the germline V gene are SEHNR and FQNEAQ (reference sequence). The V end was cut by 5 bases, the J end by 4 bases, with 10 bases between. The CDR3 is 13 amino acids. CDR3 amino acids: CASSGTYPDTQYF. Written as DNA, the CDR3 is TGTGCCAGCAGCGGCACCTACCCAGATACGCAGTATTTT.

The chain joins TRBV7-9 to TRBJ2-7; no definite D call. The CDR3 has 13 amino acids. Germline CDR1 SEHNR, CDR2 FQNEAQ (reference sequence). V was cut by 1 base and J by 3 bases, with 7 bases left in between. In nucleotides, the CDR3 is TGTGCCAGCAGCTTAGTGCTTAACTACGAGCAGTACTTC. This sequence encodes CASSLVLNYEQYF.

This chain uses TRBV5-6 with TRBJ2-5; 8 bases agree with TRBD1. V lost 4 bases and J lost 5; bases outside the gene matches: 1. The CDR3 is made up of 12 amino acids. Germline V gene lookup returns CDR1 SGHDT and CDR2 YYEEEE. DNA of the CDR3: TGTGCCAGCAGCCCAGGGGGCGAGACCCAGTACTTC. It is translated as CASSPGGETQYF.

The chain is built from TRBV5-6 and TRBJ2-1; D is unclear. The CDR3 is 10 amino acids. Germline CDR1 is SGHDT and CDR2 is YYEEEE. V lost 3 bases, J lost 5 bases, and 0 bases lay in between. The CDR3, as DNA: TGTGCCAGCAGCTACAATGAGCAGTTCTTC. Its protein product is CASSYNEQFF.

The rearrangement links TRBV29-1 to TRBJ2-1; 10 bases match TRBD2. Unmatched junction bases numbered 6, after V lost 1 base and J lost 9 bases. Germline V gene lookup returns CDR1 SQVTM and CDR2 ANQGSEA. The CDR3 consists of 14 residues. CDR3 protein: CSVEGSRLAGEQFF. The CDR3 bases are TGCAGCGTTGAAGGGTCGCGACTAGCGGGTGAGCAGTTCTTC.

The V and J genes are TRBV7-2 and TRBJ2-3; a possible D gene is TRBD2 (6 bases). The CDR3 covers 16 residues. Deletions cut 1 base from V and 4 bases from J, with 15 bases between. Per germline, CDR1 SGHTA and CDR2 FQGNSA. The CDR3 coding sequence is TGTGCCAGCAGCTTAGGGGCGCGGGGAGGCCCAGATACGCAGTATTTT. Its translation: CASSLGARGGPDTQYF.

This clone was observed once. This rearrangement joins TRBV11-2 to TRBJ1-2; 8 bases are a match to TRBD1. Looked up from germline, CDR1 is SGHAT and CDR2 is FQNNGV. This CDR3 spans 14 amino acids. V lost 4 bases to trimming and J lost 4 bases; unmatched junction nucleotides: 5. The CDR3 DNA sequence: TGTGCCAGCAGCTCGGCAGGGGGCCTCTATGGCTACACCTTC. Protein product: CASSSAGGLYGYTF.

The CDR3 sequence is CASSLSSYNEQFF. As DNA, the CDR3 is TGTGCCAGCAGTTTGTCGTCCTACAATGAGCAGTTCTTC. The chain employs TRBV6-6 and TRBJ2-1; no firm D call. Germline-derived CDR1 and CDR2 are MNHNY and SVGAGI (reference sequence). Trimming stripped 4 bases from V and 1 base from J, with 5 bases between. This CDR3 region has 13 residues.

This clone was seen a single time. The chain uses TRBV27 and TRBJ2-1; 12 positions agree with TRBD2. Germline V gene data show CDR1 as MNHEY and CDR2 as SMNVEV (reference sequence). J was trimmed by 3 bases and V by 2 bases; bases with no gene match: 14. This CDR3 comprises 20 residues. CDR3 region: CASSLPRTSGTGRLYNEQFF. The CDR3 DNA follows: TGTGCCAGCAGTTTACCCCGGACTAGCGGGACGGGTAGGCTCTACAATGAGCAGTTCTTC.

This rearrangement joins TRBV19 to TRBJ1-1; D gene uncertain. This CDR3 contains 11 residues. In germline, CDR1 is LNHDA, CDR2 SQIVND (reference sequence). The ends were cut back, 10 bases at V and 2 bases at J, with 8 bases in the middle. CDR3 sequence reads: CATTFNTEAFF. The DNA for the CDR3 is TGTGCCACCACATTCAACACTGAAGCTTTCTTT.

The chain uses TRBV10-3 and TRBJ1-1; possible D gene TRBD1, 6 bases. Trimming left V 5 bases short and J 3 bases short, with 10 bases between. CDR1 is ENHRY and CDR2 is SYGVKD in the germline V gene. CDR3 length: 13 amino acids. CDR3 DNA: TGTGCCATCAGTCGACAGGAGGACACTGAAGCTTTCTTT. Residues: CAISRQEDTEAFF.

V usage is TRBV7-8 and J usage is TRBJ2-1, with TRBD2 matching over 9 bases. This CDR3 spans 16 amino acids. With V trimmed by 4 bases and J by 1 base, 5 bases remained unmatched. CDR1 is SGHVS and CDR2 is FQNEAQ in the germline V gene. CDR3 amino acids: CASSSLAGESYNEQFF. The DNA of the CDR3 is TGTGCCAGCAGCTCCTTAGCGGGAGAATCCTACAATGAGCAGTTCTTC.

The chain couples TRBV11-2 to TRBJ1-1; 9 nucleotides align to TRBD1. The V and J ends lost 4 bases and 0 bases, in that order; junction bases with no gene match: 3. The V gene's germline CDR1 is SGHAT and CDR2 FQNNGV. This CDR3 spans 15 amino acids. The CDR3 region is CASSYRDRVNTEAFF. For the CDR3, the DNA is TGTGCCAGCAGCTACCGGGACAGGGTGAACACTGAAGCTTTCTTT.

This chain connects TRBV2 to TRBJ2-5; 8 bases line up with TRBD2. The junction had 12 bases not matched to a gene; V was cut back by 8 bases and J by 1 base. This CDR3 is built from 16 residues. The germline CDR1 and CDR2 sequences are SNHLY and FYNNEI. The CDR3 region is CASSPGRTSPQETQYF. CDR3 nucleotide sequence: TGTGCCAGCTCCCCAGGCCGGACTAGCCCCCAAGAGACCCAGTACTTC.